Listed here are 30 T cell receptor beta chains from one sample, sequenced in a study of blood T cell repertoires in COVID-19. Produced via immunoSEQ multiplex PCR; TCRdb's table is partial and in-frame only. The profile covers about 130,000 clones, with over 80% appearing a single time and roughly 10% taken by the ten largest. Sequencing was performed on peripheral blood. The source of these receptors is a man in his forties or fifties with active or convalescent COVID-19.

This clone was observed a few times. This rearrangement joins TRBV7-9 to TRBJ1-6, with TRBD1 matching 7 bases. The CDR3 spans 15 residues. The germline CDR1 and CDR2 sequences are SEHNR and FQNEAQ (reference sequence). Trimming removed 5 bases from V and 9 bases from J; junction bases left unmatched: 10. The CDR3 sequence: CASSGPGTDSSPLHF. The CDR3 nucleotides are TGTGCCAGCAGCGGACCCGGGACAGACAGTTCACCCCTCCACTTT.

The chain combines TRBV6-5 with TRBJ1-2, with D perhaps TRBD1 (6 bases). The CDR3 spans 14 residues. The V gene's germline CDR1 is MNHEY and CDR2 SVGAGI. Trimming pared 6 bases from V and 5 bases from J, leaving 16 bases between. CDR3 amino acids: CASRKTGMGYGYTF. CDR3 DNA sequence: TGTGCCAGCAGGAAAACAGGGATGGGGTATGGCTACACCTTC.

The rearrangement links TRBV19 to TRBJ2-2, with D perhaps matching TRBD1 (6 bases). The V end lost 3 bases, the J end lost 1 base, and 15 bases lay between the germline ends. The CDR3 has 17 amino acids. CDR1 LNHDA and CDR2 SQIVND come from the germline V gene (reference sequence). CDR3 DNA sequence: TGTGCCAGTAGTATGGGCAGGGGAAGGGTGAACACCGGGGAGCTGTTTTTT. Amino acids: CASSMGRGRVNTGELFF. The full variable domain, with the rest looked up from reference TRBV19 and TRBJ2-2, is DGGITQSPKYLFRKEGQNVTLSCEQNLNHDAMYWYRQDPGQGLRLIYYSQIVNDFQKGDIAEGYSVSREKKESFPLTVTSAQKNPTAFYLCASSMGRGRVNTGELFFGEGSRLTVL.

The rearrangement uses TRBV10-1 and TRBJ1-5, with D unresolved. The CDR3 sequence is 15 residues long. Trimming left V 2 bases short and J 0 bases short, with 8 bases between. Germline loops: CDR1 WNHNN, CDR2 SYGVQD (reference sequence). The CDR3 DNA is TGCGCCAGCAGTGAGGTCGAGTATAGCAATCAGCCCCAGCATTTT. This translates into CASSEVEYSNQPQHF.

The chain has TRBV5-1 and TRBJ2-7; 12 positions agree with TRBD2. V was clipped by 3 bases and J by 2 bases; unmatched bases: 0. The V gene's germline CDR1 is SGHRS and CDR2 YFSETQ. The CDR3 is 14 residues long. DNA for the CDR3: TGCGCCAGCAGCTCTAGCGGGGGGGCCTACGAGCAGTACTTC. It is translated as CASSSSGGAYEQYF.

The rearrangement joins TRBV25-1 to TRBJ2-5; 12 bases map to TRBD1. The CDR3 runs to 17 residues. Trimming at V came to 4 bases and at J to 5 bases, leaving 11 bases not matched to a gene. CDR1 MGHDK and CDR2 SYGVNS come from the germline V gene. Here the CDR3 reads CASSVRDRGLSGETQYF. The CDR3 DNA sequence: TGTGCCAGCAGTGTGCGGGACAGGGGGCTATCCGGGGAGACCCAGTACTTC.

This chain connects TRBV7-2 to TRBJ2-5; the D gene is possibly TRBD1 (5 bases). The germline CDR1 and CDR2 sequences are SGHTA and FQGNSA. CDR3 length equals 14 residues. V lost 1 base and J 6 bases, leaving 12 bases between the germline ends. The CDR3 here is CASSLDFQGKTQYF. CDR3 in DNA: TGTGCCAGCAGCTTAGATTTTCAGGGAAAGACCCAGTACTTC.

The V and J genes are TRBV9 and TRBJ2-2, with D tentatively TRBD2 (5 bases). CDR3 size: 13 residues. CDR1 is SGDLS, CDR2 YYNGEE, per germline. Trimming took off 7 bases at V and 4 bases at J, with 11 bases between the two ends. As DNA, the CDR3 is TGTGCCAGCTCTAGCCTCCCCACCGGGGAGCTGTTTTTT. Protein product: CASSSLPTGELFF. Drawing the rest from reference TRBV9 and TRBJ2-2, the complete variable domain is DSGVTQTPKHLITATGQRVTLRCSPRSGDLSVYWYQQSLDQGLQFLIQYYNGEERAKGNILERFSAQQFPDLHSELNLSSLELGDSALYFCASSSLPTGELFFGEGSRLTVL.

This rearrangement joins TRBV20-1 to TRBJ2-5; 8 bases are shared with TRBD2. Germline lookup yields CDR1 DFQATT and CDR2 SNEGSKA (reference sequence). The CDR3 covers 11 residues. CDR3 DNA: TGCAGCGGGGGGGCCGGTGAGACCCAGTACTTC. This translates into CSGGAGETQYF.

The chain uses TRBV28 and TRBJ2-3, with a weak D call TRBD1 (5 bases). This CDR3 spans 16 amino acids. V lost 3 bases to trimming and J lost 0 bases, with 13 bases between them. The germline gives CDR1 MDHEN, CDR2 SYDVKM. Here the CDR3 DNA reads TGTGCCAGCAGTTTGGCTCGTGCAGGGAGCACAGATACGCAGTATTTT. Protein sequence: CASSLARAGSTDTQYF. Full variable domain (outside the CDR3, taken from reference TRBV28 and TRBJ2-3): DVKVTQSSRYLVKRTGEKVFLECVQDMDHENMFWYRQDPGLGLRLIYFSYDVKMKEKGDIPEGYSVSREKKERFSLILESASTNQTSMYLCASSLARAGSTDTQYFGPGTRLTVL.

The CDR3 region has the DNA TGCGCCAGCACCTCGACCCTCACAGGGGGCGGAACCGGGGAGCTGTTTTTT. Its translation: CASTSTLTGGGTGELFF. The chain couples TRBV5-1 to TRBJ2-2, with TRBD1 matching over 9 bases. Germline assignment: CDR1 SGHRS and CDR2 YFSETQ. The CDR3 length is 17 residues. The junction had 14 bases not matched to a gene; V was cut back by 6 bases and J by 5 bases.

V is TRBV7-9 and J is TRBJ2-1; 12 bases fit TRBD2. In germline, CDR1 is SEHNR, CDR2 FQNEAQ (reference sequence). The CDR3 consists of 15 residues. V lost 4 bases to trimming and J lost 8 bases; unmatched junction nucleotides: 6. CDR3 bases: TGTGCCAGCAGCTCCGGACTAGCGGGGAATTATGAGCAGTTCTTC. It yields the protein CASSSGLAGNYEQFF.

V gene TRBV6-6 combines with J gene TRBJ1-1; 8 bases are shared with TRBD1. Trimming took 8 bases from V and 4 from J; bases not matched to a gene: 9. Germline V lookup: CDR1 MNHNY, CDR2 SVGAGI (reference sequence). CDR3 length: 14 residues. The CDR3 sequence: CASGEQGGGTEAFF. The CDR3, as DNA: TGTGCCAGCGGAGAACAGGGGGGGGGCACTGAAGCTTTCTTT.

CDR3 amino acids: CASSLILPQGAGETQYF. For the CDR3, the DNA is TGTGCCAGCTCACTGATCCTCCCGCAGGGGGCGGGAGAGACCCAGTACTTC. The chain uses TRBV18 and TRBJ2-5; 8 bases align to TRBD1. Unmatched junction bases numbered 14, after V lost 4 bases and J lost 4 bases. This CDR3 contains 17 residues. Germline CDR1 is KGHSH and CDR2 is LQKENI.

This clone is judged medium-sized. The V gene is TRBV6-5, the J gene TRBJ2-1, with 14 nucleotides matching TRBD2. CDR1 and CDR2 (germline): MNHEY, SVGAGI. This CDR3 spans 16 amino acids. V trimming: 2 bases; J trimming: 7 bases; junction bases outside the gene matches: 4. The CDR3 DNA follows: TGTGCCAGCAGTTACACAGGACTAGCGGGGGGAAATGAGCAGTTCTTC. Translation gives CASSYTGLAGGNEQFF.

This chain connects TRBV11-2 to TRBJ1-2; 8 nucleotides align to TRBD1. J gave up 6 bases and V 5 bases, and 8 bases lay outside the gene matches. The CDR3 has 14 amino acids. Germline V gives CDR1 SGHAT, CDR2 FQNNGV. The CDR3 DNA sequence: TGTGCCAGCAGCACAATGACAGGGGTGAATGGCTACACCTTC. Its protein is CASSTMTGVNGYTF. The full variable domain, rest sourced from reference TRBV11-2 and TRBJ1-2, is EAGVAQSPRYKIIEKRQSVAFWCNPISGHATLYWYQQILGQGPKLLIQFQNNGVVDDSQLPKDRFSAERLKGVDSTLKIQPAKLEDSAVYLCASSTMTGVNGYTFGSGTRLTVV.

The CDR3 nucleotides read TGTGCCAGCAGCCAAACCCGGGACAGAACAGATACGCAGTATTTT. Encoded protein: CASSQTRDRTDTQYF. J is TRBJ2-3 and V is TRBV3-1 (or the pseudogene TRBV3-2); 7 nucleotides match TRBD1. CDR3 length: 15 amino acids. Germline CDR1 LGHDT, CDR2 YNNKEL (reference sequence). With 2 bases clipped from V and 3 bases from J, the junction kept 5 bases outside the gene matches.

This chain joins TRBV9 and TRBJ1-1; 8 nucleotides align to TRBD1. The V gene's germline CDR1 is SGDLS and CDR2 YYNGEE. The V and J ends lost 0 bases and 1 base, in that order; junction bases with no gene match: 5. The CDR3 has 16 amino acids. The CDR3 sequence: CASSVGGTGGNTEAFF. The CDR3 DNA is TGTGCCAGCAGCGTAGGGGGGACAGGTGGGAACACTGAAGCTTTCTTT. The variable domain in full, with the rest retrieved from reference TRBV9 and TRBJ1-1, is DSGVTQTPKHLITATGQRVTLRCSPRSGDLSVYWYQQSLDQGLQFLIQYYNGEERAKGNILERFSAQQFPDLHSELNLSSLELGDSALYFCASSVGGTGGNTEAFFGQGTRLTVV.

The chain joins TRBV5-4 to TRBJ1-4; the D is unclear. This CDR3 is built from 11 residues. Trimming shortened V by 4 bases and J by 7 bases, and 5 bases separated the two germline ends. Germline V gene data show CDR1 as SGHNT and CDR2 as YYREEE (reference sequence). Written as DNA, the CDR3 is TGTGCCAGCAGCAGCGGTGAAAAACTGTTTTTT. This gives the protein CASSSGEKLFF.

CDR3 sequence: CASSSSSGGETQYF. The CDR3 region has the DNA TGTGCCAGCAGCTCATCTAGCGGGGGAGAGACCCAGTACTTC. This sequence joins TRBV5-4 and TRBJ2-5, with TRBD2 identical over 10 bases. Unmatched junction bases numbered 3, after V lost 3 bases and J lost 4 bases. The CDR3 consists of 14 residues. Germline-derived CDR1 and CDR2 are SGHNT and YYREEE (reference sequence). Together with reference TRBV5-4 and TRBJ2-5, the CDR3 gives the full variable domain: ETGVTQSPTHLIKTRGQQVTLRCSSQSGHNTVSWYQQALGQGPQFIFQYYREEENGRGNFPPRFSGLQFPNYSSELNVNALELDDSALYLCASSSSSGGETQYFGPGTRLLVL.

This chain links TRBV6-1 with TRBJ2-2, with D unclear. V lost 0 bases and J lost 1, with 6 bases in between. This CDR3 is 15 amino acids long. The germline CDR1 and CDR2 sequences are MNHNS and SASEGT. CDR3 coding DNA: TGTGCCAGCAGTGAAGCCCGGTGGAACACCGGGGAGCTGTTTTTT. This codes for CASSEARWNTGELFF.

The genes are TRBV4-1 and TRBJ1-1; 7 bases line up with TRBD1. The germline CDR1 and CDR2 sequences are MGHRA and YSYEKL. The length of the CDR3 is 17 residues. V trimming: 0 bases; J trimming: 11 bases; junction bases outside the gene matches: 18. CDR3 coding DNA: TGCGCCAGCAGCCAAGAAACCAGGGGGAGGCGCCCTATTTGGGCTTTCTTT. It is translated as CASSQETRGRRPIWAFF.

This clone appeared a few times. This chain links TRBV3-1 (or the pseudogene TRBV3-2) with TRBJ1-5; the D is unclear. The CDR3 loop spans 15 amino acids. CDR1 LGHDT and CDR2 YNNKEL come from the germline V gene (reference sequence). The germline V and J ends were trimmed by 0 bases and 4 bases, with 10 bases remaining between them. CDR3 sequence (DNA): TGTGCCAGCAGCCAAGATCCCCAGACAAATCAGCCCCAGCATTTT. This sequence encodes CASSQDPQTNQPQHF.

A single count supports this clone. V gene TRBV7-8 combines with J gene TRBJ1-5; a possible D gene is TRBD1 (5 bases). Trimming cost V 1 base and J 6 bases, with 10 bases left between them. Per the germline V gene, CDR1 is SGHVS and CDR2 is FQNEAQ. This CDR3 is built from 14 residues. CDR3 nucleotides: TGTGCCAGCAGCTTAGTACAGGCCCCTCAGCCCCAGCATTTT. This translates into CASSLVQAPQPQHF.

The CDR3 DNA reads TGTGCCAGCAGCCAAGGTGGAACAGTTAGCAATCAGCCCCAGCATTTT. Encoded protein: CASSQGGTVSNQPQHF. The V call is TRBV3-1 (or the pseudogene TRBV3-2), the J call TRBJ1-5; no reliable D call. The V gene's germline CDR1 is LGHDT and CDR2 YNNKEL (reference sequence). This CDR3 spans 16 amino acids. With 1 base removed from V and 0 bases from J, the gap between germline ends came to 10 bases.

This chain links TRBV3-1 (or the pseudogene TRBV3-2) with TRBJ2-5; no clear D gene. CDR3 size: 15 residues. Germline V gene lookup returns CDR1 LGHDT and CDR2 YNNKEL (reference sequence). Trimming took off 6 bases at V and 4 bases at J, with 18 bases between the two ends. The DNA of the CDR3 is TGTGCCAGCAGGGCATCGCCTTCTGATGCAGAGACCCAGTACTTC. Encoded protein: CASRASPSDAETQYF.

This clone was counted a single time. CDR3 in amino acids: CATSRTGGEQFF. The CDR3 DNA reads TGTGCCACCAGTCGGACAGGGGGAGAGCAGTTCTTC. The V gene is TRBV24-1, the J gene TRBJ2-1; 10 nucleotides line up with TRBD1. The CDR3 has 12 residues. Germline V lookup: CDR1 KGHDR, CDR2 SFDVKD. V gave up 6 bases and J gave up 10 bases; unmatched junction bases: 2.

The table lists this clone with a count of one. The V and J genes are TRBV6-4 and TRBJ2-7, with D perhaps TRBD1 (6 bases). The ends were cut back, 11 bases at V and 4 bases at J, with 21 bases in the middle. CDR1 MRHNA and CDR2 SNTAGT come from the germline V gene. The CDR3 sequence is 14 residues long. The CDR3 sequence is CAPSFPTGVYEQYF. The DNA for the CDR3 is TGTGCCCCCTCATTCCCGACAGGTGTTTACGAGCAGTACTTC.

The chain's CDR3 is CASSPMDRSLSGANVLTF. In DNA, the CDR3 is TGTGCCAGCAGCCCGATGGACAGATCACTCTCTGGGGCCAACGTCCTGACTTTC. The gene calls are TRBV11-2 and TRBJ2-6; D perhaps matches TRBD1 (6 bases). Germline CDR1 SGHAT, CDR2 FQNNGV. Deletions cut 5 bases from V and 0 bases from J, with 17 bases between. CDR3 length: 18 residues.

V usage is TRBV7-6 and J usage is TRBJ1-6; 9 bases line up with TRBD1. The CDR3 extends over 16 amino acids. Germline lookup yields CDR1 SGHVS and CDR2 FNYEAQ. Germline trimming cut 2 bases from V and 10 bases from J; bases unmatched to any gene: 9. The CDR3 DNA sequence: TGTGCCAGCAGCTTAACACCCACAGGGGGCGACTCACCCCTCCACTTT. Amino acids: CASSLTPTGGDSPLHF.